The 27 T cell receptor beta chains below all came from one sample that was sequenced in a study of blood T cell repertoires in COVID-19. Assay: immunoSEQ multiplex PCR; the TCRdb copy retains only in-frame clones and omits some. The sample carries around 130,000 clones, 85% to 90% recorded once. The specimen was peripheral blood. These receptor sequences come from a woman in her forties or fifties with acute or convalescent COVID-19.

The rearrangement joins TRBV30 to TRBJ2-5; the D gene is possibly TRBD1 (5 bases). The germline V and J ends were trimmed by 0 bases and 2 bases, with 7 bases remaining between them. Germline CDR1 and CDR2: GTSNPN and SVGIG (reference sequence). This CDR3 is 13 amino acids long. The CDR3 reads CAWSVHRQETQYF. CDR3 sequence (DNA): TGTGCCTGGAGTGTACACAGGCAAGAGACCCAGTACTTC.

Concerning this clone: Sequence at one end of the junction differs from germline and may be a read error. The chain has TRBV10-3 and TRBJ2-1; D is undetermined. CDR3 length: 13 residues. Germline loops: CDR1 ENHRY, CDR2 SYGVKD. DNA for the CDR3: TGTGTCATCAGTGTATTAACAGACAATGAGCAGTTCTTC. It translates to CVISVLTDNEQFF.

In DNA, the CDR3 is TGTGCCTGGATGGGACTACAAGAGACCCAGTACTTC. This encodes CAWMGLQETQYF. V gene TRBV30 combines with J gene TRBJ2-5, with TRBD2 matching over 7 bases. V lost 4 bases, J lost 2 bases, and 1 base stayed unmatched. The CDR3 extends over 12 amino acids. Germline V lookup: CDR1 GTSNPN, CDR2 SVGIG (reference sequence). The complete variable domain, with remaining parts taken from reference TRBV30 and TRBJ2-5, reads SQTIHQWPATLVQPVGSPLSLECTVEGTSNPNLYWYRQAAGRGLQLLFYSVGIGQISSEVPQNLSASRPQDRQFILSSKKLLLSDSGFYLCAWMGLQETQYFGPGTRLLVL.

This rearrangement joins TRBV4-3 to TRBJ1-1; perhaps TRBD1 as D (5 bases). CDR3 size: 13 residues. The V and J ends lost 6 bases and 3 bases respectively, with 11 bases between them. The germline V gene encodes CDR1 LGHNA and CDR2 YSLEER. CDR3 sequence: CASSTGGDTEAFF. CDR3 bases: TGCGCCAGCAGTACCGGGGGGGACACTGAAGCTTTCTTT.

The table lists this clone with a few counts. The gene calls are TRBV7-8 and TRBJ1-4; unclear D gene. Trimming cost V 3 bases and J 6 bases, with 5 bases left between them. The germline CDR1 and CDR2 sequences are SGHVS and FQNEAQ. The CDR3 runs 12 residues. The CDR3: CASSLTYEKLFF. The CDR3 coding sequence is TGTGCCAGCAGCTTGACTTATGAAAAACTGTTTTTT.

CDR3 bases: TGTGCCAGCAGTGAGGGCAGAGACAATGGCTACACCTTC. Translation gives CASSEGRDNGYTF. The rearrangement links TRBV25-1 to TRBJ1-2; D is unclear. CDR3 length: 13 residues. Per the germline V gene, CDR1 is MGHDK and CDR2 is SYGVNS. V lost 3 bases, J lost 6 bases, and 11 bases lay in between.

This clone is a singleton in its sample. The chain uses TRBV18 and TRBJ1-1, with 8 positions matching TRBD1. V dropped 5 bases and J dropped 6; count of bases not matched to a gene: 5. The CDR3 is 13 amino acids. Germline CDR1 is KGHSH and CDR2 is LQKENI. Written as DNA, the CDR3 is TGTGCCAGCTCAACAGGGGGGCGAGCTGAAGCTTTCTTT. Translation: CASSTGGRAEAFF.

The gene calls are TRBV7-9 and TRBJ2-1, with 10 bases lining up with TRBD1. J gave up 9 bases and V 3 bases, and 5 bases lay outside the gene matches. The CDR3 runs 14 residues. Germline V gene sequence: CDR1 SEHNR, CDR2 FQNEAQ (reference sequence). This chain's CDR3 is CASSFDRGRGEQFF. The CDR3, as DNA: TGTGCCAGCAGCTTCGACAGGGGGCGGGGTGAGCAGTTCTTC.

The chain combines TRBV10-3 with TRBJ2-1, with 8 bases matching TRBD2. The junction had 7 bases not matched to a gene; V was cut back by 5 bases and J by 7 bases. This CDR3 region has 14 residues. Germline V lookup: CDR1 ENHRY, CDR2 SYGVKD. The CDR3 here is CAISTGTSMNEQFF. The CDR3 nucleotides read TGTGCCATCAGTACCGGGACTAGTATGAATGAGCAGTTCTTC.

The rearrangement uses TRBV2 and TRBJ2-1; 9 bases are shared with TRBD2. V lost 5 bases, J lost 6 bases, and 11 bases stayed unmatched. The germline gives CDR1 SNHLY, CDR2 FYNNEI. There are 16 residues in the CDR3. The CDR3 is CASSTEGGRALNEQFF. For the CDR3, the DNA is TGTGCCAGCAGTACTGAAGGCGGGAGGGCCCTCAATGAGCAGTTCTTC. The entire variable domain, with the rest obtained from reference TRBV2 and TRBJ2-1, is as follows: EPEVTQTPSHQVTQMGQEVILRCVPISNHLYFYWYRQILGQKVEFLVSFYNNEISEKSEIFDDQFSVERPDGSNFTLKIRSTKLEDSAMYFCASSTEGGRALNEQFFGPGTRLTVL.

J is TRBJ2-7 and V is TRBV4-3; D perhaps matches TRBD2 (5 bases). CDR1 and CDR2 from the germline V gene are LGHNA and YSLEER. The CDR3 is 15 residues long. V was pared by 4 bases and J by 0 bases, with 13 bases between. The CDR3: CASSPHGESSYEQYF. CDR3 nucleotides: TGCGCCAGCAGCCCCCACGGGGAAAGCTCCTACGAGCAGTACTTC.

This clone was detected many times. The gene calls are TRBV14 and TRBJ2-1, with a tentative D call TRBD2 (6 bases). The CDR3 sequence is 16 residues long. V shed 2 bases and J shed 4 bases, with 15 bases lying between them. In germline, CDR1 is SGHDN, CDR2 FVKESK. The CDR3 DNA reads as TGTGCCAGCAGCCAATTGGGAGGAGATAATTACAATGAGCAGTTCTTC. It translates to CASSQLGGDNYNEQFF.

This clone has only a few counts. V and J are TRBV6-1 and TRBJ2-2, with unresolved D. Germline CDR1 reads MNHNS; CDR2 reads SASEGT. The length of the CDR3 is 12 residues. Trimming removed 5 bases from V and 6 bases from J, with 7 bases in between. The CDR3 coding sequence is TGTGCCAGCAGTTATCGGGCCGGGGAGCTGTTTTTT. Encoded protein: CASSYRAGELFF.

CDR3 nucleotides: TGTGCCAGCAGCAGGACAGGGGTTAACTATGGCTACACCTTC. As protein: CASSRTGVNYGYTF. The chain is built from TRBV5-6 and TRBJ1-2; 9 bases line up with TRBD1. CDR1 SGHDT and CDR2 YYEEEE come from the germline V gene. The trim removed 4 bases at V and 1 base at J, leaving 2 bases unmatched. The CDR3 contains 14 residues.

The genes are TRBV19 and TRBJ1-5, with TRBD1 matching 8 bases. The germline V gene has CDR1 LNHDA and CDR2 SQIVND (reference sequence). V shed 7 bases, J shed 0 bases, and the junction held 11 bases outside the gene matches. This CDR3 has 17 residues. The CDR3 sequence is CASNAGTGELSNQPQHF. DNA of the CDR3: TGTGCCAGTAACGCAGGGACAGGAGAACTTAGCAATCAGCCCCAGCATTTT.

The chain joins TRBV5-1 to TRBJ2-1; maybe TRBD2 (5 bases). Deletions cut 0 bases from V and 4 bases from J, with 8 bases between. The CDR3 spans 14 residues. From germline, CDR1 is SGHRS and CDR2 YFSETQ. The CDR3: CASSLDGVYNEQFF. CDR3 bases: TGCGCCAGCAGCTTGGACGGGGTTTACAATGAGCAGTTCTTC.

The V call is TRBV6-2 or TRBV6-3, the J call TRBJ2-7, with 7 bases aligning to TRBD1. With V trimmed by 2 bases and J by 2 bases, 3 bases remained unmatched. The CDR3 is 14 residues long. Germline V gene data show CDR1 as MNHEY and CDR2 as SVGEGT. The CDR3 nucleotides are TGTGCCAGCAGTTACCAGAGGGGGCCCTACGAGCAGTACTTC. Its protein is CASSYQRGPYEQYF.

This clone was counted only a few times. This rearrangement joins TRBV27 to TRBJ2-6; 8 nucleotides match TRBD1. CDR1 is MNHEY, CDR2 SMNVEV, per germline (reference sequence). This CDR3 contains 16 residues. With 3 bases clipped from V and 4 bases from J, the junction kept 5 bases outside the gene matches. The CDR3 DNA sequence: TGTGCCAGCAGTTTTTCCAGGGGGCACGGGGCCAACGTCCTGACTTTC. As protein: CASSFSRGHGANVLTF. Looking up the rest from reference TRBV27 and TRBJ2-6 gives the full variable domain: EAQVTQNPRYLITVTGKKLTVTCSQNMNHEYMSWYRQDPGLGLRQIYYSMNVEVTDKGDVPEGYKVSRKEKRNFPLILESPSPNQTSLYFCASSFSRGHGANVLTFGAGSRLTVL.

The CDR3 loop reads CASSLAGDNINSPLHF. The CDR3 bases are TGCGCCAGCAGCCTGGCCGGGGACAACATTAATTCACCCCTCCACTTT. This chain links TRBV5-1 with TRBJ1-6; D may be TRBD1 (6 bases). This CDR3 is 16 amino acids long. Trimming pared 4 bases from V and 6 bases from J, leaving 17 bases between. Germline V gene sequence: CDR1 SGHRS, CDR2 YFSETQ.

The chain couples TRBV7-8 to TRBJ1-2; D remains ambiguous. CDR3 length equals 13 residues. Trimming removed 5 bases from V and 4 bases from J, with 11 bases in between. Germline V CDR1 and CDR2: SGHVS, FQNEAQ. The CDR3 nucleotides read TGTGCCAGCAGCCTATCAGACATCTATGGCTACACCTTC. Its translation: CASSLSDIYGYTF.

The V gene is TRBV13, the J gene TRBJ2-1, with D possibly matching TRBD2 (6 bases). This CDR3 spans 18 amino acids. V was shortened by 2 bases and J by 7 bases, with 24 bases between the two germline ends. Germline V gene sequence: CDR1 PRHDT, CDR2 FYEKMQ (reference sequence). In nucleotides, the CDR3 is TGTGCCAGCAGCTTAAACTTCTTGCGGCTAGCGAGTAAAAATGAGCAGTTCTTC. Translation gives CASSLNFLRLASKNEQFF.

This chain's CDR3 is CASSYSRGTQNYGYTF. The CDR3 region has the DNA TGTGCCAGCAGTTACTCGAGAGGGACTCAAAACTATGGCTACACCTTC. The chain recombines TRBV6-2 or TRBV6-3 with TRBJ1-2, with D perhaps TRBD1 (5 bases). Germline CDR1 MNHEY, CDR2 SVGEGT. The V end was cut by 0 bases, the J end by 2 bases, with 13 bases between. The CDR3 sequence is 16 residues long.

The genes are TRBV7-9 and TRBJ1-1, with 9 bases that match TRBD1. This CDR3 comprises 17 residues. Per germline, CDR1 SEHNR and CDR2 FQNEAQ (reference sequence). Trimming at V came to 1 base and at J to 0 bases, leaving 6 bases not matched to a gene. The CDR3 reads CASSLGEGTGLNTEAFF. As DNA, the CDR3 is TGTGCCAGCAGCTTAGGGGAAGGGACAGGGCTGAACACTGAAGCTTTCTTT.

The sample holds one count of this clone. This chain joins TRBV24-1 and TRBJ1-2; D is undetermined. The V end was cut by 4 bases, the J end by 2 bases, with 13 bases between. CDR3 length: 15 residues. Per the germline V gene, CDR1 is KGHDR and CDR2 is SFDVKD. The CDR3 nucleotides read TGTGCCACCAGTGACCCGCATGGCGGAAACTATGGCTACACCTTC. Encoded protein: CATSDPHGGNYGYTF.

The chain carries TRBV19 and TRBJ2-1; no definite D call. This CDR3 has 16 amino acids. Germline values: CDR1 LNHDA, CDR2 SQIVND (reference sequence). V lost 1 base to trimming and J lost 2 bases, with 12 bases between them. The CDR3 reads CASSIGGLPTYNEQFF. DNA for the CDR3: TGTGCCAGTAGTATAGGAGGTCTACCAACCTACAATGAGCAGTTCTTC.

The chain combines TRBV24-1 with TRBJ2-1; 10 positions match TRBD2. This CDR3 region has 17 residues. CDR1 and CDR2 (germline): KGHDR, SFDVKD. V lost 4 bases to trimming and J lost 9 bases; unmatched junction nucleotides: 14. The CDR3 DNA is TGTGCCACCAGTGACCATCGGAGGAGCGGGGGGGCCGCTGAGCAGTTCTTC. As protein: CATSDHRRSGGAAEQFF.

This clone was picked up one time. The chain couples TRBV11-3 to TRBJ2-6; 7 bases are shared with TRBD1. Germline values: CDR1 SGHNT, CDR2 YENEEA. The V and J ends lost 5 bases and 0 bases, in that order; junction bases with no gene match: 10. This CDR3 has 18 amino acids. The CDR3 region is CASSLRQGINSGANVLTF. CDR3 in DNA: TGTGCCAGCAGCCTCCGACAGGGTATTAACTCTGGGGCCAACGTCCTGACTTTC.